The 30 T cell receptor beta chains given below trace back to one sample, sequenced in a study of blood T cell repertoires in COVID-19. Assay used: immunoSEQ multiplex PCR; TCRdb lists only in-frame clones, some missing. In the table there are fewer than 250,000 clones, 65% to 85% of which are singletons. Sequenced: peripheral blood. The receptors come from a woman aged 50 to 60 with acute or convalescent COVID-19.

The chain couples TRBV24-1 to TRBJ1-5; 7 nucleotides line up with TRBD1. The CDR3 sequence is 15 residues long. Germline V gives CDR1 KGHDR, CDR2 SFDVKD. Germline trimming cut 4 bases from V and 7 bases from J; bases unmatched to any gene: 9. The CDR3 loop reads CATSDTTGSGQPQHF. CDR3 nucleotide sequence: TGTGCCACCAGTGACACGACAGGGAGTGGGCAGCCCCAGCATTTT.

This clone has a count of ten or more. The rearrangement uses TRBV28 and TRBJ1-5, with 7 bases matching TRBD1. The CDR3 loop spans 13 amino acids. J lost 9 bases, V lost 2 bases, and 4 bases had no gene match. Germline CDR1 MDHEN, CDR2 SYDVKM. CDR3 region: CASSLTGVGPQHF. In nucleotides, the CDR3 is TGTGCCAGCAGTTTAACAGGGGTCGGGCCCCAGCATTTT.

The rearrangement links TRBV5-1 to TRBJ1-2, with TRBD1 matching over 7 bases. This CDR3 comprises 14 residues. After removal of 2 bases from V and 4 bases from J, the junction contained 5 bases not matched to a gene. The germline CDR1 and CDR2 sequences are SGHRS and YFSETQ. CDR3 amino acids: CASSFTGVAYGYTF. The CDR3 DNA is TGCGCCAGCAGCTTCACAGGGGTGGCCTATGGCTACACCTTC.

The CDR3 DNA is TGTGCCAGCAGCGCCCGGCGGTGGGGACAGGGGGATCTTGGCTATGGCTACACCTTC. Encoded protein: CASSARRWGQGDLGYGYTF. The chain combines TRBV21-1 with TRBJ1-2; the table gives TRBD1 as D, unverified against the DNA. TRBV21-1 is termed a pseudogene. The CDR3 runs to 19 residues.

The rearrangement joins TRBV7-8 to TRBJ1-1; D may be TRBD1 (5 bases). Germline CDR1 reads SGHVS; CDR2 reads FQNEAQ. V shed 5 bases and J shed 3 bases, with 13 bases lying between them. This CDR3 contains 14 residues. The DNA for the CDR3 is TGTGCCAGCAGCACCCTCCCGGGGGACACTGAAGCTTTCTTT. Protein: CASSTLPGDTEAFF.

The J gene is TRBJ2-1, the V gene TRBV28; TRBD2 matches at 12 bases. Germline V gives CDR1 MDHEN, CDR2 SYDVKM. Germline trimming cut 6 bases from V and 8 bases from J; bases unmatched to any gene: 8. The CDR3 totals 15 residues. The CDR3 bases are TGTGCCAGCAGGCAGACTAGCGGGAGTTGGGATGAGCAGTTCTTC. Encoded protein: CASRQTSGSWDEQFF.

The J gene is TRBJ1-2, the V gene TRBV5-1; D gene ambiguous. From germline, CDR1 is SGHRS and CDR2 YFSETQ. This CDR3 has 15 amino acids. V lost 6 bases and J 4 bases, leaving 19 bases between the germline ends. CDR3 region: CASTLVANSGYGYTF. DNA for the CDR3: TGCGCCAGCACCCTTGTTGCCAATTCGGGCTATGGCTACACCTTC.

This chain joins TRBV2 and TRBJ2-1; the D is unclear. The CDR3 loop spans 11 amino acids. Looked up from germline, CDR1 is SNHLY and CDR2 is FYNNEI. The V gene lost 6 bases and the J gene lost 4 bases, with 4 bases spanning the gap. CDR3 DNA sequence: TGTGCCAGCAGGCTATACAATGAGCAGTTCTTC. It translates to CASRLYNEQFF.

This clone has only one observation. This rearrangement joins TRBV2 to TRBJ1-5; tentative D call: TRBD1 (6 bases). The CDR3 sequence is 15 residues long. Germline V lookup: CDR1 SNHLY, CDR2 FYNNEI. V was pared by 4 bases and J by 0 bases, with 10 bases between. The CDR3 DNA reads as TGTGCCAGCAGTGCCACAGGGTATAGCAATCAGCCCCAGCATTTT. Protein sequence: CASSATGYSNQPQHF. The full variable domain, with the rest looked up from reference TRBV2 and TRBJ1-5, is EPEVTQTPSHQVTQMGQEVILRCVPISNHLYFYWYRQILGQKVEFLVSFYNNEISEKSEIFDDQFSVERPDGSNFTLKIRSTKLEDSAMYFCASSATGYSNQPQHFGDGTRLSIL.

The chain combines TRBV9 with TRBJ2-1, with 8 nucleotides matching TRBD2. The germline V gene has CDR1 SGDLS and CDR2 YYNGEE. This CDR3 is 15 amino acids long. V was clipped by 1 base and J by 7 bases; unmatched bases: 7. The chain's CDR3 is CASSVKRERGNEQFF. The CDR3 coding sequence is TGTGCCAGCAGCGTAAAGCGGGAGAGGGGTAATGAGCAGTTCTTC.

The V and J genes are TRBV30 and TRBJ1-1, with no clear D. The CDR3 is made up of 14 amino acids. The germline gives CDR1 GTSNPN, CDR2 SVGIG (reference sequence). Trimming took 0 bases from V and 4 from J, leaving 12 bases between them. CDR3 amino acids: CAWSVDSGITEAFF. The CDR3 DNA sequence: TGTGCCTGGAGTGTAGACTCCGGGATCACTGAAGCTTTCTTT.

V and J are TRBV2 and TRBJ2-3; a weak D match, TRBD2 (6 bases). CDR1 is SNHLY and CDR2 is FYNNEI in the germline V gene. V was cut by 5 bases and J by 5 bases, with 20 bases left in between. This CDR3 comprises 16 residues. The CDR3 DNA sequence: TGTGCCAGCAGTCCTCCCGGGGGACTCCAAATAGATACGCAGTATTTT. This translates into CASSPPGGLQIDTQYF.

The rearrangement joins TRBV4-2 to TRBJ2-5; the match to TRBD2 covers 7 bases. CDR1 is LGHNA, CDR2 YNFKEQ, per germline. The junction had 7 bases not matched to a gene; V was cut back by 0 bases and J by 0 bases. This CDR3 has 17 residues. In DNA, the CDR3 is TGTGCCAGCAGCCAAGATCGACTAGCTGAGTACCAAGAGACCCAGTACTTC. This codes for CASSQDRLAEYQETQYF.

The chain employs TRBV7-2 and TRBJ2-7; weak D call: TRBD2 (6 bases). This CDR3 is built from 14 residues. In germline, CDR1 is SGHTA, CDR2 FQGNSA. Trimming left V 2 bases short and J 3 bases short, with 11 bases between. The CDR3 is CASSLSGSNYEQYF. The CDR3 DNA is TGTGCCAGCAGCTTATCCGGGAGCAACTACGAGCAGTACTTC.

DNA for the CDR3: TGCGCCAGCAGCTTCACAGGGGATAATTCACCCCTCCACTTT. This gives the protein CASSFTGDNSPLHF. The chain carries TRBV5-1 and TRBJ1-6; 7 bases are shared with TRBD1. This CDR3 contains 14 residues. CDR1 is SGHRS, CDR2 YFSETQ, per germline. V gave up 2 bases and J gave up 5 bases; unmatched junction bases: 1.

The chain carries TRBV18 and TRBJ2-7, with TRBD2 as a possible D gene (5 bases). Trimming stripped 5 bases from V and 3 bases from J, with 17 bases between. This CDR3 contains 15 residues. Germline V gene sequence: CDR1 KGHSH, CDR2 LQKENI. The CDR3 DNA follows: TGTGCCAGCTCATCATTCGCGGGTCCAGTCTACGAGCAGTACTTC. Protein product: CASSSFAGPVYEQYF.

The chain links TRBV18 to TRBJ2-7; 8 nucleotides match TRBD2. V trimming: 2 bases; J trimming: 3 bases; junction bases outside the gene matches: 6. Germline V gene data show CDR1 as KGHSH and CDR2 as LQKENI. This CDR3 region has 15 residues. CDR3 nucleotide sequence: TGTGCCAGCTCACCAACGGGAGGGCCCCTCTACGAGCAGTACTTC. It yields the protein CASSPTGGPLYEQYF.

The chain has TRBV15 and TRBJ2-1; 7 bases are a match to TRBD2. The germline V gene encodes CDR1 LNHNV and CDR2 YYDKDF (reference sequence). V was pared by 5 bases and J by 6 bases, with 13 bases of the junction left unmatched. The CDR3 has 16 amino acids. In nucleotides, the CDR3 is TGTGCCACCAGCGAAAGAGGAACTAGCGTTGCCAATGAGCAGTTCTTC. Amino acids: CATSERGTSVANEQFF.

For the CDR3, the DNA is TGTGCCAGCAGTTACGGGGGGGGCTCCTACGAGCAGTACTTC. Translated: CASSYGGGSYEQYF. The chain employs TRBV6-5 and TRBJ2-7, with TRBD2 matching over 7 bases. The CDR3 has 14 residues. V trimming: 2 bases; J trimming: 0 bases; junction bases outside the gene matches: 1. Looked up from germline, CDR1 is MNHEY and CDR2 is SVGAGI.

The chain couples TRBV18 to TRBJ1-2; D is undetermined. The V gene's germline CDR1 is KGHSH and CDR2 LQKENI. V was pared by 3 bases and J by 4 bases, with 9 bases between. The CDR3 extends over 13 amino acids. The DNA of the CDR3 is TGTGCCAGCTCACCCGAGGGTGCCTATGGCTACACCTTC. Translated, it gives CASSPEGAYGYTF.

The CDR3 nucleotides are TGTGCCAGCGCACAGGGAACTACCGGCATTCAGTACTTC. As protein: CASAQGTTGIQYF. The chain links TRBV27 to TRBJ2-4, with D possibly TRBD1 on 6 matching bases. V gave up 8 bases and J gave up 9 bases, with 17 bases separating them. This CDR3 has 13 amino acids. The germline V gene encodes CDR1 MNHEY and CDR2 SMNVEV (reference sequence).

This clone is a singleton in its sample. DNA of the CDR3: TGTGCCAGCAGCCCGACGTGGGAGCAGGAGCAGTACTTC. Protein product: CASSPTWEQEQYF. The chain is built from TRBV5-6 and TRBJ2-7; possible D gene TRBD2, 5 bases. Germline V CDR1 and CDR2: SGHDT, YYEEEE. V was shortened by 4 bases and J by 7 bases, with 15 bases between the two germline ends. The CDR3 length is 13 residues. The variable domain in full, with the rest retrieved from reference TRBV5-6 and TRBJ2-7, is DAGVTQSPTHLIKTRGQQVTLRCSPKSGHDTVSWYQQALGQGPQFIFQYYEEEERQRGNFPDRFSGHQFPNYSSELNVNALLLGDSALYLCASSPTWEQEQYFGPGTRLTVT.

This clone came up a few times. The J gene is TRBJ2-3, the V gene TRBV29-1; 7 nucleotides align to TRBD1. This CDR3 is built from 15 residues. After removal of 6 bases from V and 0 bases from J, the junction contained 9 bases not matched to a gene. Germline V CDR1 and CDR2: SQVTM, ANQGSEA. This CDR3 is CSVVWGTVSTDTQYF. For the CDR3, the DNA is TGCAGCGTGGTCTGGGGGACAGTAAGCACAGATACGCAGTATTTT.

V and J are TRBV11-1 and TRBJ1-2; D not certain. CDR3 length equals 14 residues. The V and J ends lost 3 bases and 3 bases respectively, with 11 bases between them. Per the germline V gene, CDR1 is SGHAT and CDR2 is FQDESV (reference sequence). The CDR3 DNA reads TGTGCCAGCAGCTTCGGAGGGCCCCACTATGGCTACACCTTC. It specifies CASSFGGPHYGYTF.

The rearrangement joins TRBV18 to TRBJ2-7, with unresolved D. Germline CDR1 is KGHSH and CDR2 is LQKENI. V was cut by 5 bases and J by 0 bases, with 5 bases left in between. The CDR3 extends over 12 amino acids. The CDR3, as DNA: TGTGCCAGCTCAGAGAGCTCCTACGAGCAGTACTTC. As protein: CASSESSYEQYF.

The rearrangement joins TRBV10-1 to TRBJ2-5; 8 nucleotides align to TRBD1. Germline V gene lookup returns CDR1 WNHNN and CDR2 SYGVQD (reference sequence). The length of the CDR3 is 13 residues. After removal of 7 bases from V and 4 bases from J, the junction contained 5 bases not matched to a gene. The DNA for the CDR3 is TGCGCCAGCAACAGGGGGGTAGGAGAGACCCAGTACTTC. The encoded protein is CASNRGVGETQYF.

The J gene is TRBJ2-3, the V gene TRBV6-2 or TRBV6-3; the match to TRBD2 covers 9 bases. This CDR3 has 14 amino acids. J was trimmed by 4 bases and V by 6 bases; bases with no gene match: 5. The germline V gene encodes CDR1 MNHEY and CDR2 SVGEGT. Here the CDR3 reads CASSVGLASDTQYF. CDR3 DNA sequence: TGTGCCAGCAGCGTAGGACTAGCGTCAGATACGCAGTATTTT.

V gene TRBV3-1 (or the pseudogene TRBV3-2) combines with J gene TRBJ1-1; D is undetermined. Germline CDR1 and CDR2: LGHDT and YNNKEL (reference sequence). V lost 7 bases to trimming and J lost 5 bases, with 14 bases between them. The CDR3 length is 13 residues. The CDR3 nucleotides read TGTGCCAGCACCCTGGAGGGCAGGACTGAAGCTTTCTTT. This encodes CASTLEGRTEAFF.

V gene TRBV24-1 combines with J gene TRBJ1-5; possible D gene TRBD1, 6 bases. Looked up from germline, CDR1 is KGHDR and CDR2 is SFDVKD. CDR3 size: 15 residues. Trimming shortened V by 3 bases and J by 5 bases, and 13 bases separated the two germline ends. CDR3 DNA sequence: TGTGCCACCAGTGATCGGGGGGCCCTCGATCAGCCCCAGCATTTT. This codes for CATSDRGALDQPQHF.

The chain joins TRBV5-4 to TRBJ2-5; 9 positions match TRBD1. The CDR3 has 15 amino acids. Germline CDR1 is SGHNT and CDR2 is YYREEE (reference sequence). V gave up 4 bases and J gave up 1 base; unmatched junction bases: 5. CDR3 loop: CASSPQGAAQETQYF. In DNA, the CDR3 is TGTGCCAGCAGCCCACAGGGGGCCGCCCAAGAGACCCAGTACTTC.